The present T cell receptor beta chain was sequenced within a study of cytomegalovirus exposure and HLA in healthy donors. PCR employed 60 Vbeta and 13 Jbeta primers. The repertoire was sequenced with immunoSEQ multiplex PCR; TCRdb's copy has only in-frame clones and lacks some. The table lists 110,000 to 150,000 clones, 79% of them singletons. V trimming: 5 bases; J trimming: 1 base; junction bases outside the gene matches: 0. This CDR3 is 13 amino acids long. Germline V gene sequence: CDR1 SGHRS, CDR2 YFSETQ. This clone was detected only a few times. This clonotype originated in a man younger than 30 in good health and CMV-seronegative. The V gene is TRBV5-1, the J gene TRBJ1-1; 9 positions match TRBD1. Sequencing was done on a sample of PBMCs. The CDR3 bases are TGCGCCAGCAGGGGACAGGGGAACACTGAAGCTTTCTTT. Its translation: CASRGQGNTEAFF.